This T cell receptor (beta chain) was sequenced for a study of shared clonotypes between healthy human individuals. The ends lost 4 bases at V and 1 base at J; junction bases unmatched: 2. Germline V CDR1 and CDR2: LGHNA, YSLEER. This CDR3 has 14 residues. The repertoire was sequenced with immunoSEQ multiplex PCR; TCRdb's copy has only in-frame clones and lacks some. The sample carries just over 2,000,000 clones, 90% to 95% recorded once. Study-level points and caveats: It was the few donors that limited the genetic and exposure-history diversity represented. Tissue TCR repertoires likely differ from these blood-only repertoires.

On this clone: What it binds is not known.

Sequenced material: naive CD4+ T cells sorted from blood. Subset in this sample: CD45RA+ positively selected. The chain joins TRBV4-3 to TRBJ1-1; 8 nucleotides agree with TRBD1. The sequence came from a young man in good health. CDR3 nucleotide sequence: TGCGCCAGCAGCCCCGGGACAGGGAACACTGAAGCTTTCTTT. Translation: CASSPGTGNTEAFF.